Presented here are 22 T cell receptor beta chains from one specimen sequenced in a study of shared clonotypes between healthy human individuals. Measured with immunoSEQ multiplex PCR; TCRdb has only the in-frame clones, and not every one. The table lists around 88,000 clones, 60% to 75% of them singletons. Sequenced input: memory CD8+ T cells sorted from blood. The subset is: CD45RO+ cells pooled with CCR7-negative TemRA cells. These receptors all come from a man aged 25-45 years in good health.

The rearrangement uses TRBV11-3 and TRBJ2-1; 9 bases are shared with TRBD2. CDR1 is SGHNT and CDR2 is YENEEA in the germline V gene. The ends lost 3 bases at V and 3 bases at J; junction bases unmatched: 9. The CDR3 runs to 17 residues. CDR3 nucleotide sequence: TGTGCCAGCAGCTTGGGTAGGACTAGCGAAGACTACAATGAGCAGTTCTTC. As protein: CASSLGRTSEDYNEQFF.

This clone was seen more than once but under ten times. In DNA form, the CDR3 reads TGTGCCAGCAGCTTAGAGCCCCGGGCCCCAGGGAGCTCCTACAATGAGCAGTTCTTC. As protein: CASSLEPRAPGSSYNEQFF. V and J are TRBV11-2 and TRBJ2-1; either TRBD1 or TRBD2 may supply D (5 bases each). CDR1 SGHAT and CDR2 FQNNGV come from the germline V gene. The V gene lost 0 bases and the J gene lost 0 bases, with 18 bases spanning the gap. The CDR3 extends over 19 amino acids.

V usage is TRBV11-3 and J usage is TRBJ2-3; 7 bases line up with TRBD1. Germline trimming cut 4 bases from V and 0 bases from J; bases unmatched to any gene: 4. Germline CDR1 reads SGHNT; CDR2 reads YENEEA. There are 15 residues in the CDR3. CDR3 nucleotide sequence: TGTGCCAGCAGCTCAGGACAGGTTAGCACAGATACGCAGTATTTT. It is translated as CASSSGQVSTDTQYF. Based on the CDR3 plus reference TRBV11-3 and TRBJ2-3, the full variable domain is EAGVVQSPRYKIIEKKQPVAFWCNPISGHNTLYWYLQNLGQGPELLIRYENEEAVDDSQLPKDRFSAERLKGVDSTLKIQPAELGDSAVYLCASSSGQVSTDTQYFGPGTRLTVL.

This chain links TRBV10-1 with TRBJ2-2; 10 bases fit TRBD1. CDR1 and CDR2 from the germline V gene are WNHNN and SYGVQD (reference sequence). This CDR3 has 14 amino acids. The ends lost 8 bases at V and 7 bases at J; junction bases unmatched: 7. As DNA, the CDR3 is TGCGCCAGCGGGCGGACAGGGGGAAGCGGGGAGCTGTTTTTT. This sequence encodes CASGRTGGSGELFF.

This sequence joins TRBV28 and TRBJ2-3; D remains unclear. Germline V lookup: CDR1 MDHEN, CDR2 SYDVKM. The CDR3 contains 14 residues. The germline V and J ends were trimmed by 5 bases and 8 bases, with 17 bases remaining between them. The CDR3 coding sequence is TGTGCCAGCAGTCAGACACAAACTTGGGGTACGCAGTATTTT. It yields the protein CASSQTQTWGTQYF.

The genes are TRBV30 and TRBJ1-4, with a weak D call TRBD1 (6 bases). This CDR3 has 13 residues. V was trimmed by 5 bases and J by 2 bases, leaving 9 bases between them. Germline CDR1 and CDR2: GTSNPN and SVGIG (reference sequence). The CDR3, as DNA: TGTGCCTGGCAAGGGGGGACTAATGAAAAACTGTTTTTT. Its protein product is CAWQGGTNEKLFF. The variable domain in full, completed from reference TRBV30 and TRBJ1-4, reads SQTIHQWPATLVQPVGSPLSLECTVEGTSNPNLYWYRQAAGRGLQLLFYSVGIGQISSEVPQNLSASRPQDRQFILSSKKLLLSDSGFYLCAWQGGTNEKLFFGSGTQLSVL.

The chain has TRBV4-1 and TRBJ2-1, with D unresolved. With 4 bases removed from V and 8 bases from J, the gap between germline ends came to 9 bases. The germline V gene encodes CDR1 MGHRA and CDR2 YSYEKL. The CDR3 contains 12 residues. The CDR3 DNA is TGCGCCAGCAGCCCCCGAACCGATGAGCAGTTCTTC. As protein: CASSPRTDEQFF.

The chain combines TRBV6-1 with TRBJ2-1; 7 nucleotides align to TRBD1. CDR1 MNHNS and CDR2 SASEGT come from the germline V gene. V lost 3 bases and J lost 1; bases outside the gene matches: 3. The CDR3 is 15 amino acids. The CDR3 region has the DNA TGTGCCAGCAGTGAGGAGACAGGGTCCTACAATGAGCAGTTCTTC. Amino acids: CASSEETGSYNEQFF.

This clone was seen a few times. J is TRBJ2-7 and V is TRBV6-6; D unclear. Per germline, CDR1 MNHNY and CDR2 SVGAGI (reference sequence). CDR3 size: 13 residues. Trimming left V 0 bases short and J 2 bases short, with 5 bases between. The CDR3: CASSYSTTYEQYF. CDR3 bases: TGTGCCAGCAGTTACTCGACAACCTACGAGCAGTACTTC.

The sample holds a few counts of this clone. The chain couples TRBV27 to TRBJ2-7, with a possible D match to TRBD2 (5 bases). This CDR3 has 17 residues. The germline gives CDR1 MNHEY, CDR2 SMNVEV (reference sequence). With 7 bases removed from V and 5 bases from J, the gap between germline ends came to 27 bases. CDR3 sequence: CASTRWAQPEGRDEQYF. CDR3 coding DNA: TGTGCCAGCACCCGTTGGGCTCAGCCAGAGGGCCGGGACGAGCAGTACTTC.

For this clone: A far larger clone lies a single base away; this is likely a read error. V gene TRBV6-4 combines with J gene TRBJ2-1; 11 nucleotides match TRBD2. The CDR3 covers 15 residues. Per germline, CDR1 MRHNA and CDR2 SNTAGT. The CDR3 spells CVSSDVAGGGNEQFF. The DNA for the CDR3 is TGTGTCAGCAGTGACGTAGCGGGAGGGGGCAATGAGCAGTTCTTC.

The chain recombines TRBV19 with TRBJ2-7; 7 bases are shared with TRBD1. CDR1 and CDR2 (germline): LNHDA, SQIVND (reference sequence). The length of the CDR3 is 14 residues. The junction had 2 bases not matched to a gene; V was cut back by 3 bases and J by 0 bases. The CDR3 spells CASSMAGGSYEQYF. The CDR3 DNA reads TGTGCCAGTAGTATGGCAGGGGGCTCCTACGAGCAGTACTTC. Looking up the rest from reference TRBV19 and TRBJ2-7 gives the full variable domain: DGGITQSPKYLFRKEGQNVTLSCEQNLNHDAMYWYRQDPGQGLRLIYYSQIVNDFQKGDIAEGYSVSREKKESFPLTVTSAQKNPTAFYLCASSMAGGSYEQYFGPGTRLTVT.

This chain joins TRBV7-8 and TRBJ2-2, with unresolved D. Deletions cut 5 bases from V and 1 base from J, with 8 bases between. Germline V gives CDR1 SGHVS, CDR2 FQNEAQ. The CDR3 contains 14 residues. The CDR3 nucleotides are TGTGCCAGCAGCCTCATAAAGAACACCGGGGAGCTGTTTTTT. As protein: CASSLIKNTGELFF.

J is TRBJ2-1 and V is TRBV27, with 8 bases matching TRBD1. The germline gives CDR1 MNHEY, CDR2 SMNVEV (reference sequence). The V gene end was trimmed by 8 bases and the J gene end by 7 bases; junction bases not matched to a gene: 7. CDR3 size: 13 residues. The CDR3: CASSMGDRNEQFF. In DNA form, the CDR3 reads TGTGCCAGCTCCATGGGGGACAGGAATGAGCAGTTCTTC.

This clone was detected a few times. V gene TRBV9 combines with J gene TRBJ2-1; D is perhaps TRBD1 (6 bases). Trimming removed 4 bases at V and 5 bases at J, with 16 bases between. The CDR3 totals 15 residues. Germline V CDR1 and CDR2: SGDLS, YYNGEE. The CDR3, as DNA: TGTGCCAGCAGCATGAACCGGGACAATAACAATGAGCAGTTCTTC. Amino acid sequence: CASSMNRDNNNEQFF.

The chain employs TRBV29-1 and TRBJ1-1, with 7 bases matching TRBD1. V was pared by 6 bases and J by 5 bases, with 6 bases of the junction left unmatched. The CDR3 extends over 12 amino acids. Germline V gene data show CDR1 as SQVTM and CDR2 as ANQGSEA. Written as DNA, the CDR3 is TGCAGCGTGACAGGGCCCGGTACTGAAGCTTTCTTT. The encoded protein is CSVTGPGTEAFF.

The V and J genes are TRBV7-9 and TRBJ2-2; possible D gene TRBD1, 5 bases. Trimming took off 1 base at V and 9 bases at J, with 6 bases between the two ends. Germline V gene data show CDR1 as SEHNR and CDR2 as FQNEAQ (reference sequence). CDR3 length: 12 amino acids. CDR3 bases: TGTGCCAGCAGCTTAGGGGGCTGGGAGCTGTTTTTT. This encodes CASSLGGWELFF.

The genes are TRBV11-2 and TRBJ2-1; the D is unclear. V was cut by 2 bases and J by 5 bases, with 7 bases left in between. The CDR3 is 13 amino acids. Germline CDR1 is SGHAT and CDR2 is FQNNGV. The CDR3 here is CASSLLQNNEQFF. CDR3 bases: TGTGCCAGCAGCTTACTACAAAACAATGAGCAGTTCTTC.

This rearrangement joins TRBV20-1 to TRBJ2-7; D is unresolved. V was cut by 3 bases and J by 5 bases, with 8 bases left in between. This CDR3 comprises 11 residues. Germline V gene data show CDR1 as DFQATT and CDR2 as SNEGSKA (reference sequence). CDR3 protein: CSASHQDEQYF. In nucleotides, the CDR3 is TGCAGTGCTAGTCATCAGGACGAGCAGTACTTC.

This clone was picked up a small number of times. The chain employs TRBV6-1 and TRBJ2-1; possible D gene TRBD2, 6 bases. In germline, CDR1 is MNHNS, CDR2 SASEGT. V lost 0 bases and J 0 bases, leaving 18 bases between the germline ends. There are 19 residues in the CDR3. CDR3: CASSEAQGSGLLSYNEQFF. CDR3 DNA sequence: TGTGCCAGCAGTGAAGCTCAGGGTAGCGGCCTCCTCTCCTACAATGAGCAGTTCTTC.

The chain employs TRBV10-3 and TRBJ2-5; D gene unclear. The germline CDR1 and CDR2 sequences are ENHRY and SYGVKD. V was shortened by 4 bases and J by 4 bases, with 13 bases between the two germline ends. The CDR3 contains 14 residues. CDR3 sequence: CAISVLGQGETQYF. The CDR3, as DNA: TGTGCCATCAGTGTGTTGGGTCAAGGAGAGACCCAGTACTTC.

This chain joins TRBV11-3 and TRBJ2-3; 12 bases agree with TRBD2. Germline CDR1 and CDR2: SGHNT and YENEEA. The CDR3 totals 16 residues. The trim removed 4 bases at V and 5 bases at J, leaving 7 bases unmatched. CDR3 in DNA: TGTGCCAGCAGCTCGACTAGCGGGAGCTTTATAGATACGCAGTATTTT. This gives the protein CASSSTSGSFIDTQYF.